The 30 T cell receptor beta chains listed next were all sequenced from one sample in a study of blood T cell repertoires in COVID-19. The assay was immunoSEQ multiplex PCR, and TCRdb's table has in-frame clones only and misses some. The sample holds almost 100,000 clones; around nine tenths are singletons and the top ten take about 9.4%. Sequenced material: peripheral blood. Every receptor here comes from a man in his fifties or sixties with acute or convalescent COVID-19.

V gene TRBV20-1 combines with J gene TRBJ1-4; TRBD1 is a possible D gene (5 bases). The V end lost 3 bases, the J end lost 4 bases, and 9 bases lay between the germline ends. This CDR3 has 13 residues. Germline CDR1 is DFQATT and CDR2 is SNEGSKA (reference sequence). The CDR3 is CSASGQGNEKLFF. The CDR3 DNA reads as TGCAGTGCTAGTGGGCAGGGTAATGAAAAACTGTTTTTT.

V gene TRBV10-2 combines with J gene TRBJ1-1, with D maybe TRBD1 (6 bases). The CDR3 has 15 amino acids. Between the trimmed V and J ends, which lost 7 bases and 3 bases, there was a span of 18 bases. Germline V gene sequence: CDR1 WSHSY, CDR2 SAAADI. CDR3 in DNA: TGCGCCAGCAAGGGGAGGGGGGCTGGGGACACTGAAGCTTTCTTT. This encodes CASKGRGAGDTEAFF.

The chain joins TRBV7-9 to TRBJ2-2; 9 positions match TRBD2. The junction had 2 bases not matched to a gene; V was cut back by 5 bases and J by 4 bases. From germline, CDR1 is SEHNR and CDR2 FQNEAQ (reference sequence). This CDR3 comprises 14 residues. The CDR3 reads CASSQAGGTGELFF. CDR3 in DNA: TGTGCCAGCAGCCAAGCGGGAGGCACCGGGGAGCTGTTTTTT.

The rearrangement joins TRBV4-1 to TRBJ1-2; TRBD1 agrees at 10 bases. Germline V gene sequence: CDR1 MGHRA, CDR2 YSYEKL. The CDR3 has 14 amino acids. V trimming: 1 base; J trimming: 8 bases; junction bases outside the gene matches: 4. This CDR3 reads CASSQGDRGDGYTF. The CDR3 nucleotides are TGCGCCAGCAGCCAAGGGGACAGGGGTGACGGCTACACCTTC.

This clone appeared a single time. The rearrangement joins TRBV7-7 to TRBJ2-1; TRBD2 matches at 14 bases. CDR3 length: 15 residues. The junction had 4 bases not matched to a gene; V was cut back by 5 bases and J by 7 bases. Per the germline V gene, CDR1 is SSHAT and CDR2 is FNYEAQ (reference sequence). CDR3 in amino acids: CASSEGLAGENEQFF. The CDR3 DNA reads TGTGCCAGCAGCGAGGGACTAGCGGGAGAGAATGAGCAGTTCTTC.

The chain recombines TRBV6-2 or TRBV6-3 with TRBJ2-7; D is perhaps TRBD2 (6 bases). The CDR3 loop spans 17 amino acids. V lost 5 bases, J lost 2 bases, and 22 bases lay in between. Germline values: CDR1 MNHEY, CDR2 SVGEGT. Written as DNA, the CDR3 is TGTGCCAGCAGTAGCAATTTGAGAAGCGGGTTACCCTACGAGCAGTACTTC. Its protein product is CASSSNLRSGLPYEQYF.

This clone was seen only a few times. The CDR3 loop is CASSLNPSGPISTDTQYF. The DNA of the CDR3 is TGCGCCAGCAGCTTGAACCCTAGCGGGCCTATCTCCACAGATACGCAGTATTTT. This chain links TRBV5-1 with TRBJ2-3; 8 positions agree with TRBD2. The CDR3 has 18 amino acids. J was trimmed by 2 bases and V by 1 base; bases with no gene match: 12. The germline V gene has CDR1 SGHRS and CDR2 YFSETQ.

This clone was observed a handful of times. The J gene is TRBJ1-5, the V gene TRBV9; 7 bases fit TRBD1. Germline V gene sequence: CDR1 SGDLS, CDR2 YYNGEE. CDR3 length: 15 residues. With V trimmed by 0 bases and J by 4 bases, 4 bases remained unmatched. For the CDR3, the DNA is TGTGCCAGCAGCGTAGAAGGGGGCAAAAATCAGCCCCAGCATTTT. This codes for CASSVEGGKNQPQHF.

This clone was seen only a few times. The chain uses TRBV5-4 and TRBJ1-2, with TRBD1 identical over 7 bases. The CDR3 loop spans 16 amino acids. V dropped 4 bases and J dropped 3; count of bases not matched to a gene: 12. The V gene's germline CDR1 is SGHNT and CDR2 YYREEE (reference sequence). The DNA of the CDR3 is TGTGCCAGCAGCCTAGGGGTTGAGGGGGCGGACTATGGCTACACCTTC. This codes for CASSLGVEGADYGYTF.

For the CDR3, the DNA is TGTGCCAGCAGCCAGGAGGGGGCGGGCTACGAGCAGTACTTC. Its protein is CASSQEGAGYEQYF. The chain is built from TRBV5-5 and TRBJ2-7; D possibly corresponds to TRBD1 (7 bases). V shed 4 bases and J shed 3 bases, with 14 bases lying between them. CDR1 is SGHKS, CDR2 YYEKEE, per germline (reference sequence). CDR3 length: 14 residues.

The J gene is TRBJ1-1, the V gene TRBV7-9; tentatively, D is TRBD1 (5 bases). Germline V lookup: CDR1 SEHNR, CDR2 FQNEAQ (reference sequence). The CDR3 extends over 14 amino acids. V shed 2 bases and J shed 1 base, with 8 bases lying between them. CDR3 coding DNA: TGTGCCAGCAGCTTAAGGACAACGAACACTGAAGCTTTCTTT. Its translation is CASSLRTTNTEAFF.

The chain carries TRBV11-2 and TRBJ1-4; 10 bases match TRBD1. The V segment lost 5 bases and the J segment 2 bases; nucleotides outside the gene matches: 5. Germline V lookup: CDR1 SGHAT, CDR2 FQNNGV. The CDR3 is 16 amino acids. The CDR3 sequence is CASSPGQGVTNEKLFF. As DNA, the CDR3 is TGTGCCAGCAGCCCTGGACAGGGGGTTACTAATGAAAAACTGTTTTTT.

The V and J genes are TRBV9 and TRBJ1-2; 7 nucleotides agree with TRBD1. CDR1 and CDR2 (germline): SGDLS, YYNGEE. V lost 0 bases to trimming and J lost 7 bases; unmatched junction nucleotides: 6. CDR3 size: 14 residues. The CDR3 region is CASSVVGDSGGYTF. CDR3 bases: TGTGCCAGCAGCGTAGTCGGGGACAGTGGTGGCTACACCTTC.

The chain recombines TRBV10-2 with TRBJ2-1; 8 bases match TRBD2. The CDR3 length is 14 residues. The V gene's germline CDR1 is WSHSY and CDR2 SAAADI. J lost 6 bases, V lost 4 bases, and 5 bases had no gene match. The CDR3 region has the DNA TGCGCCAGCAGTGTTGGCCTAGCGGGCAATGAGCAGTTCTTC. Translating gives CASSVGLAGNEQFF.

The genes are TRBV2 and TRBJ2-7; 7 bases line up with TRBD1. From germline, CDR1 is SNHLY and CDR2 FYNNEI. This CDR3 contains 14 residues. Losses at the gene ends were 6 bases for V and 0 bases for J; bases not matched to a gene: 5. The CDR3 nucleotides read TGTGCCAGCAGCCCGACAGGGAACTCCTACGAGCAGTACTTC. Translating gives CASSPTGNSYEQYF. Full variable domain (outside the CDR3, taken from reference TRBV2 and TRBJ2-7): EPEVTQTPSHQVTQMGQEVILRCVPISNHLYFYWYRQILGQKVEFLVSFYNNEISEKSEIFDDQFSVERPDGSNFTLKIRSTKLEDSAMYFCASSPTGNSYEQYFGPGTRLTVT.

This rearrangement joins TRBV20-1 to TRBJ1-1; D uncertain. The CDR3 covers 10 residues. Per the germline V gene, CDR1 is DFQATT and CDR2 is SNEGSKA (reference sequence). The ends were cut back, 7 bases at V and 7 bases at J, with 10 bases in the middle. CDR3 in amino acids: CSVRTVEAFF. CDR3 in DNA: TGCAGTGTGAGAACAGTTGAAGCTTTCTTT.

The rearrangement links TRBV6-5 to TRBJ2-7; a weak D match, TRBD1 (6 bases). The CDR3 contains 15 residues. V was trimmed by 7 bases and J by 3 bases, leaving 19 bases between them. CDR1 MNHEY and CDR2 SVGAGI come from the germline V gene. The CDR3 DNA sequence: TGTGCCAGCAAGTTAAGGTCTGGGGGCGGCTACGAGCAGTACTTC. As protein: CASKLRSGGGYEQYF.

J is TRBJ2-1 and V is TRBV7-2; D is ambiguous. Germline CDR1 and CDR2: SGHTA and FQGNSA. This CDR3 region has 13 residues. The germline V and J ends were trimmed by 1 base and 9 bases, with 10 bases remaining between them. The CDR3 sequence is CASSLDGNAEQFF. CDR3 DNA: TGTGCCAGCAGCTTAGATGGCAACGCTGAGCAGTTCTTC.

This clone was observed a handful of times. This rearrangement joins TRBV9 to TRBJ2-2, with 10 positions matching TRBD2. The J segment lost 0 bases and the V segment lost 0 bases, leaving 5 bases of the junction unmatched. Germline lookup yields CDR1 SGDLS and CDR2 YYNGEE. This CDR3 is built from 18 residues. The CDR3 DNA reads TGTGCCAGCAGCGTAGTCCATAGCGGGAGGTCGAACACCGGGGAGCTGTTTTTT. It specifies CASSVVHSGRSNTGELFF.

This clone occurred a few times. This chain joins TRBV4-1 and TRBJ2-3, with 9 bases aligning to TRBD2. Looked up from germline, CDR1 is MGHRA and CDR2 is YSYEKL. The CDR3 is 16 amino acids. V gave up 2 bases and J gave up 0 bases; unmatched junction bases: 3. CDR3 coding DNA: TGCGCCAGCAGCCAACAACTAGCGGGTAGCACAGATACGCAGTATTTT. Translation: CASSQQLAGSTDTQYF.

The chain links TRBV10-3 to TRBJ2-2; TRBD1 matches at 11 bases. The V and J ends lost 6 bases and 3 bases, in that order; junction bases with no gene match: 3. The germline V gene encodes CDR1 ENHRY and CDR2 SYGVKD. The CDR3 runs to 15 residues. CDR3 bases: TGTGCCATCAGGAGGGGACAGGGGGACACCGGGGAGCTGTTTTTT. Amino acids: CAIRRGQGDTGELFF.

The V and J genes are TRBV11-3 and TRBJ2-1, with D possibly TRBD2 on 6 matching bases. The CDR3 spans 17 residues. V lost 5 bases to trimming and J lost 1 base, with 18 bases between them. Germline values: CDR1 SGHNT, CDR2 YENEEA. The CDR3 region is CASSTLTSPGSYNEQFF. The CDR3 DNA sequence: TGTGCCAGCAGCACCTTAACTAGCCCGGGTTCCTACAATGAGCAGTTCTTC.

This chain connects TRBV6-5 to TRBJ2-6; D uncertain. The ends were cut back, 7 bases at V and 4 bases at J, with 8 bases in the middle. The CDR3 is made up of 13 amino acids. Germline V gene data show CDR1 as MNHEY and CDR2 as SVGAGI. The CDR3 loop is CASTSAGANVLTF. As DNA, the CDR3 is TGTGCCAGCACGAGTGCAGGGGCCAACGTCCTGACTTTC.

The V and J genes are TRBV4-1 and TRBJ2-1, with a tentative D call TRBD1 (6 bases). This CDR3 has 14 amino acids. CDR1 and CDR2 (germline): MGHRA, YSYEKL. With 8 bases removed from V and 2 bases from J, the gap between germline ends came to 13 bases. Here the CDR3 DNA reads TGCGCCAGCGCAGATACAGGGACCTACAATGAGCAGTTCTTC. It yields the protein CASADTGTYNEQFF.

This rearrangement joins TRBV10-3 to TRBJ1-5; possibly TRBD1 for D (5 bases). The CDR3 spans 14 residues. CDR1 is ENHRY and CDR2 is SYGVKD in the germline V gene. V lost 2 bases and J 3 bases, leaving 8 bases between the germline ends. CDR3 loop: CAISETGNNQPQHF. The DNA for the CDR3 is TGTGCCATCAGTGAGACAGGTAACAATCAGCCCCAGCATTTT.

The chain is built from TRBV30 and TRBJ1-6; tentatively, D is TRBD1 (5 bases). Germline V gives CDR1 GTSNPN, CDR2 SVGIG (reference sequence). The V and J ends lost 7 bases and 6 bases respectively, with 13 bases between them. The CDR3 is made up of 13 amino acids. The CDR3 region is CALEWQGNSPLHF. The CDR3 DNA is TGTGCCTTGGAATGGCAGGGTAATTCACCCCTCCACTTT.

J is TRBJ2-2 and V is TRBV19; TRBD1 matches at 7 bases. The CDR3 has 14 residues. Germline lookup yields CDR1 LNHDA and CDR2 SQIVND (reference sequence). V trimming: 10 bases; J trimming: 6 bases; junction bases outside the gene matches: 11. The CDR3 nucleotides read TGTGCCACCAATGACAGGGTCAATCCCGGGGAGCTGTTTTTT. Translation gives CATNDRVNPGELFF.

The V call is TRBV20-1, the J call TRBJ2-7; D is ambiguous. The V gene's germline CDR1 is DFQATT and CDR2 SNEGSKA (reference sequence). This CDR3 region has 14 residues. The V gene lost 3 bases and the J gene lost 2 bases, with 14 bases spanning the gap. The CDR3 DNA follows: TGCAGTGCTAGTAGTCTAGAGGTCCCCTACGAGCAGTACTTC. Residues: CSASSLEVPYEQYF.

The chain has TRBV19 and TRBJ2-7; D is possibly TRBD2 (6 bases). Trimming pared 7 bases from V and 0 bases from J, leaving 16 bases between. In germline, CDR1 is LNHDA, CDR2 SQIVND (reference sequence). The CDR3 loop spans 15 amino acids. The CDR3 reads CASTPGGSRSYEQYF. As DNA, the CDR3 is TGTGCCAGTACCCCCGGGGGTAGCCGCTCCTACGAGCAGTACTTC.

The V and J genes are TRBV6-1 and TRBJ1-2; D may be TRBD1 (6 bases). V was trimmed by 0 bases and J by 2 bases, leaving 10 bases between them. There are 15 residues in the CDR3. Germline-derived CDR1 and CDR2 are MNHNS and SASEGT. CDR3: CASSEAGGRNYGYTF. DNA of the CDR3: TGTGCCAGCAGTGAAGCCGGGGGGCGAAACTATGGCTACACCTTC.